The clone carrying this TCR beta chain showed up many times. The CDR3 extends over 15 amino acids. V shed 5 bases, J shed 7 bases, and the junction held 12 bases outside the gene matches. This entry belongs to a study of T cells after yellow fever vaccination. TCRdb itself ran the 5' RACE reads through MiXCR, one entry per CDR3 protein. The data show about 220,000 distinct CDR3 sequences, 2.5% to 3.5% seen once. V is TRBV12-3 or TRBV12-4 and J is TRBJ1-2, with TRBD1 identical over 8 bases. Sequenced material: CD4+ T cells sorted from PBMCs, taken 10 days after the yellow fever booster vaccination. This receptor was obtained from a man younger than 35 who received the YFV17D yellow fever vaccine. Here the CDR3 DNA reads TGTGCCAGCAGTCCTCTCCTCCAGGGGGCTAGTGGCTACACCTTC. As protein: CASSPLLQGASGYTF.